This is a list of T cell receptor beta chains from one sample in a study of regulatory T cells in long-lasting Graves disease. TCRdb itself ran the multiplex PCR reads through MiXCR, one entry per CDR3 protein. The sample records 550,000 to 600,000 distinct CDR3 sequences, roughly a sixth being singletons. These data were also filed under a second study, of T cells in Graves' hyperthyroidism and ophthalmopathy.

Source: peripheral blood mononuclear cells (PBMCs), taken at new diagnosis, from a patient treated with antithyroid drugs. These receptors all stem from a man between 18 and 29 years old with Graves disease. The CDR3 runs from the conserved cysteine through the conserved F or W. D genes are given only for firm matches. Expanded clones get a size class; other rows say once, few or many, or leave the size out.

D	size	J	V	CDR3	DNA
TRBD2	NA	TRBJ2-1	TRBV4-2	CASSQEGGGAGALYNEQFF	TGTGCCAGCAGCCAAGAGGGTGGTGGGGCGGGAGCTCTCTACAATGAGCAGTTCTTC
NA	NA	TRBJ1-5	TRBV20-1	CSAPRGRNQPQHF	TGCAGTGCTCCCCGGGGTCGGAATCAGCCCCAGCATTTT
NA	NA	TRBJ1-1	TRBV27	CASSFTGTEAFF	TGTGCCAGCAGTTTTACGGGCACTGAAGCTTTCTTT
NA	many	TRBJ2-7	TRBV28	CASSLADGSYEQYF	TGTGCCAGCAGTTTGGCTGACGGATCCTACGAGCAGTACTTC
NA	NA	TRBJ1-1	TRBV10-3	CAISPGGRKAFF	TGTGCCATCAGCCCGGGGGGGAGAAAAGCTTTCTTT
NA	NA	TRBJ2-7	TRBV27	CASSLSLGSYEQYF	TGTGCCAGCAGTTTAAGTTTGGGGAGCTACGAGCAGTACTTC
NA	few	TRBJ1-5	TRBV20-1	CSFFAGVDNQPQHF	TGCAGTTTCTTTGCGGGGGTCGACAATCAGCCCCAGCATTTT
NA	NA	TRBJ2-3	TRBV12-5	CASGLVTNRDTQYF	TGTGCTAGTGGTTTGGTAACCAACCGGGATACGCAGTATTTT
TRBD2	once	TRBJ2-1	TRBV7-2	CASSIRGLATRRGYNEQFF	TGTGCCAGCAGCATAAGAGGACTAGCAACCAGAAGGGGTTACAATGAGCAGTTCTTC
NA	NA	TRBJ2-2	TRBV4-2	CASSQGPTSYGTGELFF	TGTGCCAGCAGCCAAGGCCCCACTAGCTACGGAACCGGGGAGCTGTTTTTT
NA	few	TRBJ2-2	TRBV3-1	CASSQEGRLPGELFF	TGTGCCAGCAGCCAAGAGGGACGGCTACCGGGGGAGCTGTTTTTT
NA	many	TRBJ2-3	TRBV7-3	CASSGTSSVGDTQYF	TGTGCCAGCAGCGGGACCTCTAGCGTCGGAGATACGCAGTATTTT
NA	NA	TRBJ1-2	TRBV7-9	CASSSEGPKANYGYTF	TGTGCCAGCAGCTCGGAAGGACCGAAAGCTAACTATGGCTACACCTTC
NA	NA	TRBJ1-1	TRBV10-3	CAISESWQGYTEAFF	TGTGCCATCAGTGAGTCTTGGCAGGGGTACACTGAAGCTTTCTTT
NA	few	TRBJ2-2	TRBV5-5	CASSPANNRAGELFF	TGTGCCAGCAGCCCCGCCAATAACAGGGCCGGGGAGCTGTTTTTT
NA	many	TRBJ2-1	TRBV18	CASSPKGEGQDNEQFF	TGTGCCAGCTCCCCTAAAGGAGAGGGGCAGGACAATGAGCAGTTCTTC
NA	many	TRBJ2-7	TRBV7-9	CASSFPRGKASYEQYF	TGTGCCAGCAGCTTCCCCCGGGGGAAGGCCTCCTACGAGCAGTACTTC
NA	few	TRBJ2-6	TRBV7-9	CASSLTASGANVPTF	TGTGCCAGCAGCTTAACAGCCTCTGGGGCCAACGTCCCGACTTTC
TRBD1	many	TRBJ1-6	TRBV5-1	CASSLGRQGASPLHF	TGCGCCAGCAGCTTGGGGAGACAGGGGGCTTCACCCCTCCACTTT
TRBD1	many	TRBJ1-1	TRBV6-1	CASSTRRDRWVLNTEAFF	TGTGCCAGCAGTACGCGCCGGGACAGGTGGGTCCTGAACACTGAAGCTTTCTTT
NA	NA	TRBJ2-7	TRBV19	CASNSGTAKGEQYF	TGTGCCAGTAACTCCGGGACGGCCAAGGGCGAGCAGTACTTC
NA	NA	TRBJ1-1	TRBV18	CASSPLNAEAFF	TGTGCCAGCTCACCCCTGAACGCTGAAGCTTTCTTT
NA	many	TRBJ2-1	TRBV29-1	CSVKGIALVNEQFF	TGCAGCGTTAAGGGAATAGCCCTAGTCAATGAGCAGTTCTTC
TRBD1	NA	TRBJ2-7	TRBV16	CASSQSAGGELAYEQYF	TGTGCCAGCAGCCAATCGGCAGGGGGCGAGTTGGCCTACGAGCAGTACTTC
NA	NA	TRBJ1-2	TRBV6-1	CASSELLGNYGYTF	TGTGCCAGCAGTGAACTACTGGGAAACTATGGCTACACCTTC
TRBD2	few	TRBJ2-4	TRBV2	CASTGWGQATGTSGGEAKNIQYF	TGTGCCAGCACTGGATGGGGACAGGCCACAGGGACTAGCGGGGGGGAAGCCAAAAACATTCAGTACTTC
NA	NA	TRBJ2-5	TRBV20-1	CSARATTRWTQYF	TGCAGTGCTAGAGCTACAACGCGATGGACCCAGTACTTC
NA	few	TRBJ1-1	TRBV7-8	CASSQVSGITEAFF	TGTGCCAGCAGCCAAGTTTCGGGTATCACTGAAGCTTTCTTT
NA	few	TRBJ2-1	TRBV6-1	CASSKGGGYYNEQFF	TGTGCCAGCAGTAAGGGAGGCGGTTACTACAATGAGCAGTTCTTC
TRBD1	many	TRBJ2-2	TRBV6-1	CASSTTGVVTNTGELFF	TGTGCCAGCAGTACGACAGGGGTGGTCACGAACACCGGGGAGCTGTTTTTT
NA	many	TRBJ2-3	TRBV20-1	CSASRYSTDTQYF	TGCAGTGCCAGCAGGTATAGCACAGATACGCAGTATTTT
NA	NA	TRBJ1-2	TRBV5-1	CASSADDRDNYGYTF	TGCGCCAGCAGTGCCGACGACAGAGACAACTATGGCTACACCTTC
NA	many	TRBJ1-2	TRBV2	CASSGAFVATGYTF	TGTGCCAGCAGTGGGGCCTTTGTGGCTACTGGCTACACCTTC
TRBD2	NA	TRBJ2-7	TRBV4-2	CASSQDFPSGRVYEQYF	TGTGCCAGCAGCCAAGATTTTCCTAGCGGGAGGGTCTACGAGCAGTACTTC
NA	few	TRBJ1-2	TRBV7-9	CASSLEPSPGYTF	TGTGCCAGCAGCTTAGAACCCTCTCCCGGCTACACCTTC
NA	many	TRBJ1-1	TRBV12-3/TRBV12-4	CASSFLGTEAFF	TGTGCCAGCAGTTTTCTTGGCACTGAAGCTTTCTTT
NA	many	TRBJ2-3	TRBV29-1	CSVNRFWIDTQYF	TGCAGCGTGAACCGTTTTTGGATAGATACGCAGTATTTT
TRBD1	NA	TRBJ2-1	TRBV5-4	CASQPRGTGSNEQFF	TGTGCCAGCCAGCCTAGGGGGACAGGGAGCAATGAGCAGTTCTTC
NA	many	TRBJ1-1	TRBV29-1	CSVNDGRGTEAFF	TGCAGCGTGAATGATGGGAGGGGCACTGAAGCTTTCTTT
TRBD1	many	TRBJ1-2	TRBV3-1	CASSQARRGRDNYGYTF	TGTGCCAGCAGCCAAGCCCGCAGGGGGCGCGATAACTATGGCTACACCTTC
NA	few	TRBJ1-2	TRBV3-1	CASSQDPGRDHGYTF	TGTGCCAGCAGCCAAGATCCGGGCAGGGACCATGGCTACACCTTC
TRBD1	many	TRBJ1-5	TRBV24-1	CATSSNRGGSNQPQHF	TGTGCCACCAGTTCAAACAGGGGAGGTAGCAATCAGCCCCAGCATTTT
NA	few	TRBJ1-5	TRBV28	CASSPLGQSNQPQHF	TGTGCCAGCAGTCCCCTCGGACAGTCTAATCAGCCCCAGCATTTT
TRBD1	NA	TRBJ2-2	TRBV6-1	CATQGDNTGELFF	TGTGCCACGCAGGGGGATAACACCGGGGAGCTGTTTTTT
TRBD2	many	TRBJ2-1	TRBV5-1	CASSWGGRRSYNEQFF	TGCGCCAGCAGCTGGGGCGGGAGAAGGTCCTACAATGAGCAGTTCTTC
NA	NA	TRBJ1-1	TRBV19	CASSRAENTEAFF	TGTGCCAGTAGTAGGGCAGAGAACACTGAAGCTTTCTTT
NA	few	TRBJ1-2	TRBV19	CASSPRKGGIYGYTF	TGTGCCAGTAGCCCCCGTAAGGGAGGTATCTATGGCTACACCTTC
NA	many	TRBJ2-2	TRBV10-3	CAISESTEGETGELFF	TGTGCCATCAGTGAGTCGACGGAGGGGGAGACCGGGGAGCTGTTTTTT
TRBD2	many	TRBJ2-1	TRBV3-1	CASSQEGSSGIPHEQFF	TGTGCCAGCAGCCAAGAAGGGAGTAGCGGGATTCCTCATGAGCAGTTCTTC
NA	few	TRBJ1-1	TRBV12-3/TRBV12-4	CASSILNTEASF	TGTGCCAGCAGTATATTGAACACTGAAGCTTCCTTT
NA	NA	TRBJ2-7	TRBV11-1	CASSRQVLGQFAEQYF	TGTGCCAGCAGCCGACAGGTCCTCGGGCAATTTGCCGAGCAGTACTTC
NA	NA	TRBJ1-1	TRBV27	CASSSGTSGDTEAFF	TGTGCCAGCAGTTCCGGGACATCCGGGGACACTGAAGCTTTCTTT
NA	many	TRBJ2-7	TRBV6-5	CASRLETVTAYEQYF	TGTGCCAGCCGTTTAGAGACAGTAACCGCCTACGAGCAGTACTTC
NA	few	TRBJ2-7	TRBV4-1	CASSQGPGSYEQYF	TGCGCCAGCAGCCAGGGGCCGGGCAGCTACGAGCAGTACTTC
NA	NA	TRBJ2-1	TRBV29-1	CSVETLGSSYNEQFF	TGCAGCGTTGAAACCCTCGGGAGCTCCTACAATGAGCAGTTCTTC
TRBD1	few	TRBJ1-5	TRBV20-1	CSARTGTGNQPQHF	TGCAGTGCTAGAACCGGGACAGGGAATCAGCCCCAGCATTTT
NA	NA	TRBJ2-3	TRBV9	CATLPRSGTDTQYF	TGTGCCACCCTTCCCCGATCTGGCACAGATACGCAGTATTTT